This T cell receptor beta chain was captured in a study of blood T cell repertoires in COVID-19. V gave up 4 bases and J gave up 6 bases, with 15 bases separating them. From germline, CDR1 is SEHNR and CDR2 FQNEAQ (reference sequence). This CDR3 is built from 15 residues. Authors' analysis steps: Reference gene primer amplification yielded estimated nucleated cell counts. Sequencing was performed with immunoSEQ multiplex PCR; in TCRdb, only in-frame clones are kept and a portion is missing. V and J calls and clone size are as listed in that table; D and trimming were resolved from the DNA. In the table there are about 81,000 clones, around 75% of which are singletons.

The chain has TRBV7-9 and TRBJ1-4; D possibly corresponds to TRBD1 (5 bases). This TCR came from a woman in her 50s with acute or convalescent COVID-19. The sample consisted of peripheral blood. The chain's CDR3 is CASSSVRGVDEKLFF. The CDR3 DNA sequence: TGTGCCAGCAGCTCCGTTCGGGGGGTCGATGAAAAACTGTTTTTT.